The 5 T cell receptor beta chains given below trace back to one sample, sequenced in a study of shared clonotypes between healthy human individuals. The data were produced by immunoSEQ multiplex PCR, yet TCRdb's version contains in-frame clones alone and is incomplete. The data contain about 680,000 clones, approximately 90% of them seen just once; the ten biggest clones take up approximately 25%. Selected positively for CCR7 and CD45RO-negative, naive CD8 cells excluded terminally differentiated effector memory CD45RA+ cells. Sequencing was carried out using naive CD8+ T cells sorted from blood. The receptors shown here come from a man aged 30 to 39 in good health.

J is TRBJ2-7 and V is TRBV6-1; 11 bases are shared with TRBD2. Germline trimming cut 6 bases from V and 3 bases from J; bases unmatched to any gene: 4. The CDR3 totals 14 residues. In germline, CDR1 is MNHNS, CDR2 SASEGT. The CDR3 protein is CASRIGTSGYEQYF. Written as DNA, the CDR3 is TGTGCCAGCAGGATCGGGACTAGCGGCTACGAGCAGTACTTC.

The chain employs TRBV7-9 and TRBJ2-1; D tentatively reads TRBD1 or TRBD2 (5 bases each). This CDR3 spans 15 amino acids. V dropped 7 bases and J dropped 7 bases, with 20 bases sitting between them. The V gene's germline CDR1 is SEHNR and CDR2 FQNEAQ (reference sequence). Written as DNA, the CDR3 is TGTGCCAGCATTGATACGCCCGGGGACGGGAATGAGCAGTTCTTC. It translates to CASIDTPGDGNEQFF.

The chain couples TRBV5-1 to TRBJ2-5, with 11 bases lining up with TRBD2. The germline V gene encodes CDR1 SGHRS and CDR2 YFSETQ. With V trimmed by 3 bases and J by 1 base, 5 bases remained unmatched. The CDR3 totals 16 residues. The CDR3: CASSSRTSGFQETQYF. The CDR3 DNA is TGCGCCAGCAGCTCTAGGACTAGCGGGTTCCAAGAGACCCAGTACTTC.

The rearrangement links TRBV6-4 to TRBJ1-1; D not resolved. The CDR3 loop spans 13 amino acids. V gave up 2 bases and J gave up 5 bases, with 9 bases separating them. Germline V CDR1 and CDR2: MRHNA, SNTAGT. CDR3 sequence (DNA): TGTGCCAGCAGTGACATTCCGGGGACTGAAGCTTTCTTT. Translating gives CASSDIPGTEAFF.

V gene TRBV28 combines with J gene TRBJ2-6; D is perhaps TRBD1 (6 bases). CDR1 is MDHEN and CDR2 is SYDVKM in the germline V gene. V was trimmed by 8 bases and J by 1 base, leaving 18 bases between them. This CDR3 has 17 amino acids. This chain's CDR3 is CASSGDDPQSGANVLTF. The CDR3 DNA reads as TGTGCCAGCTCAGGGGACGACCCCCAATCTGGGGCCAACGTCCTGACTTTC.